This TCR beta chain comes out of a study of OX40 agonist ivuxolimab in advanced cancers. Broader study findings: At doses 0.1 to 3.0 mg/kg, CD4+ and CD8+ clones expanded. The 0.1-3.0 mg/kg partial responders had among the lowest clonal expansion.

This CDR3 has 13 amino acids. V was shortened by 4 bases and J by 9 bases, with 14 bases between the two germline ends. From germline, CDR1 is SGDLS and CDR2 YYNGEE. Regarding this clone: Its antigen is currently unknown.

Only in-frame clones appear in the TCRdb table, and some are missing; sequencing was by immunoSEQ multiplex PCR. Of 39,000 or so clones in the sample, 86% were seen once. This sequence originates from an adult with an advanced solid tumor such as melanoma, head and neck, liver or kidney cancer. Source: CD4+ or CD8+ T cells sorted from blood, taken in a trial of the OX40 agonist ivuxolimab. V and J are TRBV9 and TRBJ2-1; the D is unclear. This CDR3 reads CASSPRSVGEQFF. CDR3 DNA sequence: TGTGCCAGCAGCCCGAGGTCGGTCGGTGAGCAGTTCTTC.